The following is a T cell receptor (beta chain) sequence with its context. Methods used by the authors: Reference gene primer amplification in the assay estimated nucleated cell counts. Only in-frame clones appear in the TCRdb table, and some are missing; sequencing was by immunoSEQ multiplex PCR. V, J and clone size are those of that table, while D and trimming were read from the DNA. The data contain over 250,000 clones, approximately 82% of them singletons. The data were taken from a study of blood T cell repertoires in COVID-19. Living in 25 or so US areas, the participants were between 18 and 89 years of age. People in the exposed group encountered a COVID-19 case within 2 weeks before entering the study. CDR1 is KGHDR and CDR2 is SFDVKD in the germline V gene. Losses at the gene ends were 5 bases for V and 4 bases for J; bases not matched to a gene: 5. The CDR3 sequence is 14 residues long.

This TCR came from a man aged 35 to 55 who had been exposed to COVID-19. The V gene is TRBV24-1, the J gene TRBJ2-5, with 8 bases lining up with TRBD2. The sample consisted of PBMCs or T cells enriched from blood (not recorded which). The CDR3 nucleotides read TGTGCCACCAGTGTAGCGGGAACGACAGAGACCCAGTACTTC. Protein product: CATSVAGTTETQYF.